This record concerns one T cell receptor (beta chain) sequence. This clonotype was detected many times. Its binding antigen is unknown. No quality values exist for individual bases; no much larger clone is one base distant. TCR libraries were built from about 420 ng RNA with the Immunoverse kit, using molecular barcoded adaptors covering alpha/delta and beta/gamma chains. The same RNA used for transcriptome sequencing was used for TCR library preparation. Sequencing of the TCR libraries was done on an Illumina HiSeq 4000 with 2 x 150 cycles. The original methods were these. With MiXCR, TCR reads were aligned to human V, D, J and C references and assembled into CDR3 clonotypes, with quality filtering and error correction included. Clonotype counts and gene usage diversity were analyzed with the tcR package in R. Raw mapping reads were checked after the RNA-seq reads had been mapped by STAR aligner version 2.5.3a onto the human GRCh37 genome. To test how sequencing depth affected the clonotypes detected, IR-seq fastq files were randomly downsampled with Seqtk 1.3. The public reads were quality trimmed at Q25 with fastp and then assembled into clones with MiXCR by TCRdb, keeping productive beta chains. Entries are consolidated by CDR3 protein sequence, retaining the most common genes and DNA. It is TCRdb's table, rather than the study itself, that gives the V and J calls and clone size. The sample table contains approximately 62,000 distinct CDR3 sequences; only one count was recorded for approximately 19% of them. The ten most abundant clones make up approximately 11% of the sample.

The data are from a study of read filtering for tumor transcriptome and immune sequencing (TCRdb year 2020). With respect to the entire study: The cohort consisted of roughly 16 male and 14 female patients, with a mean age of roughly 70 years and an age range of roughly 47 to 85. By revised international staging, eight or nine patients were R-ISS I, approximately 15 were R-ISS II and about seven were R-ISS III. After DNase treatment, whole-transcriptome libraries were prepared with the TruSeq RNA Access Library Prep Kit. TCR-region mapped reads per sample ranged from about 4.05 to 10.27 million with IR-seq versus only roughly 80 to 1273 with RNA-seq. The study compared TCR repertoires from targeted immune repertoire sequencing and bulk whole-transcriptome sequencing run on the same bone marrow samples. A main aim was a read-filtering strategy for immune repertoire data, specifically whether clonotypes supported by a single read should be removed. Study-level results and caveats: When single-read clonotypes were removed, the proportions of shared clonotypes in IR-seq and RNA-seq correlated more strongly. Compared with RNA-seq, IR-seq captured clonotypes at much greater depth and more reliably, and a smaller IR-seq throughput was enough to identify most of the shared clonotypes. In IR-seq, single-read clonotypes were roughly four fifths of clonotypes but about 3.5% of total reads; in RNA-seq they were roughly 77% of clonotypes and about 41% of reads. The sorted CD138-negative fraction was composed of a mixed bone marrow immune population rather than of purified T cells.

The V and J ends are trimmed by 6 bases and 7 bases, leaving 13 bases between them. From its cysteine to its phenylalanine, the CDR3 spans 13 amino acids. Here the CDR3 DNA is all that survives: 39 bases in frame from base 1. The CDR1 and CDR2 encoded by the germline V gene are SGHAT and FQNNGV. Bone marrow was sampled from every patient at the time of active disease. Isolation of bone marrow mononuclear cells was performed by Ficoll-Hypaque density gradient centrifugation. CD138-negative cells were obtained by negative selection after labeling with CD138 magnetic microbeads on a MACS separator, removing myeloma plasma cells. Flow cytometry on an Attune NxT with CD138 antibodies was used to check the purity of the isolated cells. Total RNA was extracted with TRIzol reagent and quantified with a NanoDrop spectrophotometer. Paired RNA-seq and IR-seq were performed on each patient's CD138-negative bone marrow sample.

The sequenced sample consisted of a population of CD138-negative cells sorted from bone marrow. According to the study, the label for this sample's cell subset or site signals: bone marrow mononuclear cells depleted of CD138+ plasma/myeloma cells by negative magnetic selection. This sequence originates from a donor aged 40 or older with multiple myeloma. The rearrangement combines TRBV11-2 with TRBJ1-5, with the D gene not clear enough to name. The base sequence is TGTGCCAGCAGGGGGTCTGCTGGGCAGCCCCAGCATTTT. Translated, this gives CASRGSAGQPQHF.